The 23 T cell receptor beta chains listed next were all sequenced from one sample in a study of OX40 agonist ivuxolimab in advanced cancers. Repertoires were generated with immunoSEQ multiplex PCR, while TCRdb's copy carries only in-frame clones and drops some. The sample holds 70,000 to 95,000 clones, about 90% seen once. Specimen: CD4+ or CD8+ T cells sorted from blood, collected in a trial of the OX40 agonist ivuxolimab. These receptors all come from an adult with an advanced solid tumor such as melanoma, head and neck, liver or kidney cancer.

The count of this clone is one. This chain links TRBV27 with TRBJ1-2; D is undetermined. Germline loops: CDR1 MNHEY, CDR2 SMNVEV (reference sequence). The CDR3 has 14 amino acids. Trimming left V 3 bases short and J 3 bases short, with 11 bases between. CDR3 in DNA: TGTGCCAGCAGTTTCTGGGGTCAAGACTATGGCTACACCTTC. It is translated as CASSFWGQDYGYTF.

This chain connects TRBV5-1 to TRBJ1-3; unclear D gene. The CDR3 runs to 12 residues. Germline V lookup: CDR1 SGHRS, CDR2 YFSETQ. V was trimmed by 7 bases and J by 2 bases, leaving 7 bases between them. The CDR3 reads CASHDPGNTIYF. CDR3 bases: TGCGCCAGCCATGACCCTGGAAACACCATATATTTT.

This clone was found once. The chain joins TRBV11-2 to TRBJ2-7; TRBD2 aligns across 10 bases. With 5 bases clipped from V and 2 bases from J, the junction kept 6 bases outside the gene matches. Germline CDR1 and CDR2: SGHAT and FQNNGV. The CDR3 loop spans 15 amino acids. For the CDR3, the DNA is TGTGCCAGCAGCGGGGGACTAGCGCGCGCCTACGAGCAGTACTTC. It yields the protein CASSGGLARAYEQYF.

The chain employs TRBV28 and TRBJ1-4; 8 bases align to TRBD1. Trimming at V came to 7 bases and at J to 2 bases, leaving 0 bases not matched to a gene. Germline V gives CDR1 MDHEN, CDR2 SYDVKM. The CDR3 is made up of 13 amino acids. The CDR3 DNA reads as TGTGCCAGCACAGGGGGCACTAATGAAAAACTGTTTTTT. Its translation: CASTGGTNEKLFF.

The V and J genes are TRBV14 and TRBJ2-5; no firm D call. V shed 0 bases and J shed 5 bases, with 4 bases lying between them. The CDR3 loop spans 12 amino acids. The germline CDR1 and CDR2 sequences are SGHDN and FVKESK. In nucleotides, the CDR3 is TGTGCCAGCAGCCAAGAAGGGGAGACCCAGTACTTC. Translated: CASSQEGETQYF.

The gene calls are TRBV25-1 and TRBJ1-1, with D perhaps TRBD1 (6 bases). The V gene's germline CDR1 is MGHDK and CDR2 SYGVNS. This CDR3 comprises 15 residues. V was clipped by 0 bases and J by 5 bases, with 13 bases between them. For the CDR3, the DNA is TGTGCCAGCAGTGAATATCAGGGGCGCGGGACTGAAGCTTTCTTT. It encodes CASSEYQGRGTEAFF.

The chain uses TRBV5-1 and TRBJ2-7, with D possibly matching TRBD1 (5 bases). Germline CDR1 reads SGHRS; CDR2 reads YFSETQ. Trimming shortened V by 4 bases and J by 4 bases, and 18 bases separated the two germline ends. The CDR3 spans 15 residues. The CDR3 spells CASSPNWQGRYEQYF. In nucleotides, the CDR3 is TGCGCCAGCAGCCCCAATTGGCAGGGCAGGTACGAGCAGTACTTC.

The rearrangement joins TRBV19 to TRBJ1-2; 7 nucleotides line up with TRBD1. The germline gives CDR1 LNHDA, CDR2 SQIVND (reference sequence). The CDR3 covers 15 residues. Unmatched junction bases numbered 15, after V lost 9 bases and J lost 5 bases. CDR3 loop: CASLRTTGFRYGYTF. The CDR3, as DNA: TGTGCCAGCCTCCGCACGACAGGGTTTAGGTATGGCTACACCTTC.

The rearrangement links TRBV7-3 to TRBJ2-3; D ambiguous. This CDR3 contains 13 residues. CDR1 is SGHTA, CDR2 FQGTGA, per germline. Trimming removed 3 bases at V and 1 base at J, with 5 bases between. CDR3 residues: CASSFPGTDTQYF. Here the CDR3 DNA reads TGTGCCAGCAGCTTTCCGGGCACAGATACGCAGTATTTT.

The J gene is TRBJ2-7, the V gene TRBV2, with D maybe TRBD1 (5 bases). CDR3 length: 15 amino acids. Germline assignment: CDR1 SNHLY and CDR2 FYNNEI. Deletions cut 7 bases from V and 2 bases from J, with 18 bases between. CDR3 DNA: TGTGCCAGCAAGAGTAGGGGCTCTAGGACCTACGAGCAGTACTTC. Translation: CASKSRGSRTYEQYF.

The rearrangement links TRBV7-9 to TRBJ2-3; TRBD1 agrees at 8 bases. The CDR3 spans 15 residues. With 4 bases clipped from V and 0 bases from J, the junction kept 3 bases outside the gene matches. CDR1 is SEHNR and CDR2 is FQNEAQ in the germline V gene (reference sequence). The CDR3 sequence: CASSSGQESTDTQYF. CDR3 DNA sequence: TGTGCCAGCAGCTCGGGACAGGAAAGCACAGATACGCAGTATTTT.

The V and J genes are TRBV7-3 and TRBJ2-7, with 10 bases fitting TRBD2. CDR1 and CDR2 (germline): SGHTA, FQGTGA. The CDR3 length is 13 residues. The V and J ends lost 4 bases and 6 bases, in that order; junction bases with no gene match: 3. CDR3 sequence (DNA): TGTGCCAGCAGCTCGACTAGCGGGTTCGAGCAGTACTTC. It codes for CASSSTSGFEQYF.

The gene calls are TRBV9 and TRBJ2-5; 14 bases are a match to TRBD2. In germline, CDR1 is SGDLS, CDR2 YYNGEE. The CDR3 spans 16 residues. V shed 2 bases and J 4 bases; nucleotides not matched to a gene: 4. The CDR3 region has the DNA TGTGCCAGCAGCGTCGGGACTAGCGGGGGTCCAGAGACCCAGTACTTC. Translating gives CASSVGTSGGPETQYF.

This sequence joins TRBV28 and TRBJ2-7; possible D gene TRBD2, 6 bases. V was trimmed by 5 bases and J by 4 bases, leaving 9 bases between them. The CDR3 contains 12 residues. Germline CDR1 is MDHEN and CDR2 is SYDVKM. The CDR3 is CASSKGLYEQYF. DNA for the CDR3: TGTGCCAGCAGTAAGGGACTTTACGAGCAGTACTTC.

The chain employs TRBV19 and TRBJ1-3; TRBD1 agrees at 9 bases. CDR1 is LNHDA, CDR2 SQIVND, per germline (reference sequence). This CDR3 comprises 14 residues. J gave up 3 bases and V 4 bases, and 1 base lay outside the gene matches. This CDR3 reads CASSNRGLGNTIYF. DNA for the CDR3: TGTGCCAGTAGTAACAGGGGGCTTGGAAACACCATATATTTT.

The J gene is TRBJ2-3, the V gene TRBV7-9; D gene ambiguous. V gave up 5 bases and J gave up 6 bases, with 6 bases separating them. Germline CDR1 reads SEHNR; CDR2 reads FQNEAQ (reference sequence). This CDR3 contains 11 residues. The CDR3 loop is CASSLWDTQYF. The CDR3 DNA follows: TGTGCCAGCAGCCTTTGGGATACGCAGTATTTT.

This chain links TRBV6-6 with TRBJ2-1, with D possibly TRBD2 on 6 matching bases. Germline V gives CDR1 MNHNY, CDR2 SVGAGI (reference sequence). Trimming stripped 6 bases from V and 0 bases from J, with 15 bases between. The CDR3 contains 16 residues. The CDR3 sequence: CASSPGDSRSYNEQFF. CDR3 DNA: TGTGCCAGCAGCCCCGGGGACTCGCGCTCCTACAATGAGCAGTTCTTC.

This chain joins TRBV5-5 and TRBJ2-5; a possible D gene is TRBD2 (6 bases). The CDR3 sequence is 17 residues long. Trimming pared 0 bases from V and 0 bases from J, leaving 15 bases between. Germline values: CDR1 SGHKS, CDR2 YYEKEE (reference sequence). Written as DNA, the CDR3 is TGTGCCAGCAGCTTGGCCCTAGCGCCACCCAACCAAGAGACCCAGTACTTC. It translates to CASSLALAPPNQETQYF.

J is TRBJ2-7 and V is TRBV28, with TRBD1 as a possible D gene (6 bases). The CDR3 loop spans 16 amino acids. V was shortened by 4 bases and J by 5 bases, with 21 bases between the two germline ends. Germline lookup yields CDR1 MDHEN and CDR2 SYDVKM. The CDR3 protein is CASSSPGVRTMHEQYF. The CDR3 DNA reads as TGTGCCAGCAGTTCCCCAGGGGTACGGACAATGCACGAGCAGTACTTC.

The chain combines TRBV29-1 with TRBJ1-2, with D uncertain. The CDR3 runs to 14 residues. Germline CDR1 SQVTM, CDR2 ANQGSEA. V gave up 6 bases and J gave up 2 bases, with 16 bases separating them. This CDR3 reads CSVAHSRRNYGYTF. The CDR3 nucleotides are TGCAGCGTAGCCCACAGCCGCAGAAACTATGGCTACACCTTC. Full variable domain (remainder filled in from reference TRBV29-1 and TRBJ1-2): SAVISQKPSRDICQRGTSLTIQCQVDSQVTMMFWYRQQPGQSLTLIATANQGSEATYESGFVIDKFPISRPNLTFSTLTVSNMSPEDSSIYLCSVAHSRRNYGYTFGSGTRLTVV.

The chain couples TRBV7-2 to TRBJ1-2; no firm D call. The CDR3 totals 13 residues. V shed 5 bases and J shed 6 bases, with 13 bases lying between them. Germline values: CDR1 SGHTA, CDR2 FQGNSA. The CDR3 is CASSPRAAHGYTF. The CDR3 DNA is TGTGCCAGCAGCCCACGGGCCGCTCATGGCTACACCTTC.

This chain connects TRBV11-3 to TRBJ1-2; D gene unclear. This CDR3 comprises 16 residues. Per the germline V gene, CDR1 is SGHNT and CDR2 is YENEEA. V gave up 5 bases and J gave up 4 bases, with 20 bases separating them. CDR3 sequence: CASSHRRTGGLYGYTF. For the CDR3, the DNA is TGTGCCAGCAGCCATCGACGGACGGGAGGACTCTATGGCTACACCTTC.

The chain carries TRBV19 and TRBJ1-6; 9 nucleotides match TRBD1. The CDR3 sequence is 15 residues long. V gave up 5 bases and J gave up 10 bases; unmatched junction bases: 9. Germline V CDR1 and CDR2: LNHDA, SQIVND (reference sequence). CDR3 region: CASSPGQGHWSPLHF. In DNA form, the CDR3 reads TGTGCCAGTAGTCCGGGACAGGGTCATTGGTCACCCCTCCACTTT.